The 8 T cell receptor beta chains listed next were all sequenced from one sample in a study of cytomegalovirus exposure and HLA in healthy donors. Measured with immunoSEQ multiplex PCR; TCRdb has only the in-frame clones, and not every one. The sample holds under 150,000 clones, almost 90% seen once. The sequenced sample consisted of PBMCs. The receptor set was obtained from a woman aged 18-35 years in good health and CMV-seropositive.

The chain uses TRBV5-1 and TRBJ1-4, with a weak D call TRBD1 (5 bases). V dropped 5 bases and J dropped 6 bases, with 11 bases sitting between them. Germline values: CDR1 SGHRS, CDR2 YFSETQ. The CDR3 length is 13 residues. For the CDR3, the DNA is TGCGCCAGCAGAAATCAGGGTGATGAAAAACTGTTTTTT. It encodes CASRNQGDEKLFF.

In nucleotides, the CDR3 is TGCGCCAGCAGCTTTCTAGCGGATTATAGCTCCTACGAGCAGTACTTC. It codes for CASSFLADYSSYEQYF. V is TRBV5-1 and J is TRBJ2-7; 7 bases agree with TRBD2. The germline CDR1 and CDR2 sequences are SGHRS and YFSETQ. The CDR3 consists of 16 residues. The junction had 8 bases not matched to a gene; V was cut back by 2 bases and J by 0 bases.

This chain joins TRBV7-8 and TRBJ2-1; maybe TRBD1 (5 bases). CDR1 and CDR2 from the germline V gene are SGHVS and FQNEAQ. This CDR3 is 14 amino acids long. Trimming pared 5 bases from V and 4 bases from J, leaving 12 bases between. The chain's CDR3 is CASSLLTAYNEQFF. CDR3 bases: TGTGCCAGCAGCCTCTTGACAGCTTACAATGAGCAGTTCTTC.

The DNA of the CDR3 is TGTGCCAGCAGCGTAGGGGTAGCGGGGGAAGAGACCCAGTACTTC. The encoded protein is CASSVGVAGEETQYF. The V gene is TRBV9, the J gene TRBJ2-5; 9 nucleotides agree with TRBD2. Germline lookup yields CDR1 SGDLS and CDR2 YYNGEE. The CDR3 totals 15 residues. Losses at the gene ends were 0 bases for V and 3 bases for J; bases not matched to a gene: 3.

The chain combines TRBV29-1 with TRBJ2-5, with 10 bases matching TRBD1. The trim removed 7 bases at V and 4 bases at J, leaving 12 bases unmatched. The CDR3 extends over 15 amino acids. CDR1 and CDR2 from the germline V gene are SQVTM and ANQGSEA. The CDR3 bases are TGCAGCGCCGCCTCGACAGGGGGCAGGGGAGAGACCCAGTACTTC. Translation gives CSAASTGGRGETQYF.

J is TRBJ2-1 and V is TRBV6-1, with TRBD2 identical over 10 bases. CDR1 is MNHNS and CDR2 is SASEGT in the germline V gene. The J segment lost 7 bases and the V segment lost 3 bases, leaving 12 bases of the junction unmatched. The CDR3 runs to 17 residues. The CDR3 loop is CASSDVWLAGVGNEQFF. Here the CDR3 DNA reads TGTGCCAGCAGTGATGTATGGCTAGCGGGAGTCGGGAATGAGCAGTTCTTC.

The chain combines TRBV5-1 with TRBJ1-1, with 7 bases lining up with TRBD1. This CDR3 spans 15 amino acids. Germline values: CDR1 SGHRS, CDR2 YFSETQ. Trimming cost V 3 bases and J 1 base; bases outside gene matches: 6. CDR3 coding DNA: TGCGCCAGCAGCTCACAGGGGCGCGGGAACACTGAAGCTTTCTTT. Protein: CASSSQGRGNTEAFF. Based on the CDR3 plus reference TRBV5-1 and TRBJ1-1, the full variable domain is KAGVTQTPRYLIKTRGQQVTLSCSPISGHRSVSWYQQTPGQGLQFLFEYFSETQRNKGNFPGRFSGRQFSNSRSEMNVSTLELGDSALYLCASSSQGRGNTEAFFGQGTRLTVV.

This chain links TRBV7-9 with TRBJ2-7; D might be TRBD2 (5 bases). Germline-derived CDR1 and CDR2 are SEHNR and FQNEAQ (reference sequence). The CDR3 covers 15 residues. V was trimmed by 5 bases and J by 1 base, leaving 15 bases between them. CDR3 nucleotide sequence: TGTGCCAGCAGCCCCCCCGCGGGCGGATCCTACGAGCAGTACTTC. This gives the protein CASSPPAGGSYEQYF.